A selection of T cell receptor beta chains follows, all from one sample in a study of CD4 T cells in relation to SARS-CoV-2 and coronaviruses. No antigen is known for these receptors. The data were produced by immunoSEQ multiplex PCR, yet TCRdb's version contains in-frame clones alone and is incomplete. The sample contains around 40,000 clones, over 75% of which appear only once. Sequencing input: naive CD4+ T cells from PBMCs, cultured in vitro. These receptors came from an adult with COVID-19. The CDR3 runs from the conserved cysteine through the conserved F or W. A D gene is named only where the DNA matches it firmly. Size is omitted from some rows. Given values are once, few, many or a class for expanded clones.

D	size	J	V	DNA	CDR3
-	-	TRBJ2-7	TRBV6-5	TGTGCCAGCAGGAACCGGGACGGACGACCCTACGAGCAGTACTTC	CASRNRDGRPYEQYF
-	-	TRBJ2-7	TRBV24-1	TGTGCCACCAGTGACCCTAGACAGGACCCCTACGAGCAGTACTTC	CATSDPRQDPYEQYF
TRBD1	-	TRBJ1-5	TRBV19	TGTGCCAGTACCCCTTCCGGGACAGGGTATCAGCCCCAGCATTTT	CASTPSGTGYQPQHF
-	-	TRBJ1-2	TRBV18	TGTGCCAGCTCACGCCCAGTCTCCTATGGCTACACCTTC	CASSRPVSYGYTF
TRBD2	-	TRBJ2-2	TRBV9	TGTGCCAGCAGCGTAGTGGCGGGAGCGTTTACCGGGGAGCTGTTTTTT	CASSVVAGAFTGELFF
TRBD2	-	TRBJ2-5	TRBV5-1	TGCGCCAGCGGGGAGAACGGGAGGGATGGGGAGACCCAGTACTTC	CASGENGRDGETQYF
-	-	TRBJ1-2	TRBV28	TGTGCCAGCAGTGCAGGAAACTATGGCTACACCTTC	CASSAGNYGYTF
TRBD2	-	TRBJ2-3	TRBV7-9	TGTGCCAGCAGGCCCAGCGGGACTAGCACAGATACGCAGTATTTT	CASRPSGTSTDTQYF
-	-	TRBJ1-1	TRBV28	TGTGCCAGCAGTTCCCGTCTTGGTCGAGGGAACACTGAAGCTTTCTTT	CASSSRLGRGNTEAFF
-	once	TRBJ1-1	TRBV7-3	TGTGCCAGCAGCTTTGGGGGGCGAGGCACTGAAGCTTTCTTT	CASSFGGRGTEAFF
-	few	TRBJ2-2	TRBV5-7	TGTGCCAGCAGCTCCGACACCCCGGGATTGACCGGGGAGCTGTTTTTT	CASSSDTPGLTGELFF
-	few	TRBJ2-1	TRBV7-9	TGTGCCAGCAGCGGACTGGTCTACAATGAGCAGTTCTTC	CASSGLVYNEQFF
-	-	TRBJ2-3	TRBV24-1	TGTGCCACCAATTGGTCGGCTAGCGTAAACACAGATACGCAGTATTTT	CATNWSASVNTDTQYF
TRBD2	-	TRBJ2-7	TRBV25-1	TGTGCCAGCAGTGAGTCCGCGGGGGACGAGCAGTACTTC	CASSESAGDEQYF
TRBD1	-	TRBJ1-5	TRBV2	TGTGCCAGCAGTGGGCCGCTTGACAGGGGCGGGGGAAGCAATCAGCCCCAGCATTTT	CASSGPLDRGGGSNQPQHF
-	-	TRBJ2-2	TRBV19	TGTGCCAGTACCGACTCGAAGGTGAGTCGGGCGAACACCGGGGAGCTGTTTTTT	CASTDSKVSRANTGELFF
-	-	TRBJ1-2	TRBV28	TGTGCCAGCCACGGGGAGGTTGGCTATGGCTACACCTTC	CASHGEVGYGYTF
-	-	TRBJ2-6	TRBV2	TGTGCCAGCAGTGAATTTGGTGCTGGGGCCAACGTCCTGACTTTC	CASSEFGAGANVLTF
TRBD2	-	TRBJ2-1	TRBV24-1	TGTGCCACCAGTGATTTCCCCAATAGCGGGAGACCCTACAATGAGCAGTTCTTC	CATSDFPNSGRPYNEQFF
TRBD2	once	TRBJ2-1	TRBV6-2/TRBV6-3	TGTGCCAGCAGTTATCATAAAGGGACTATGCGCTACAATGAGCAGTTCTTC	CASSYHKGTMRYNEQFF
-	-	TRBJ2-1	TRBV7-3	TGTGCCAGCAGCGCGGGGACAGCACCCGCGGGAGAGCAGTTCTTC	CASSAGTAPAGEQFF
-	-	TRBJ2-7	TRBV4-1	TGCGCCAGCAGCCAGGAACTCCCCGGGACACCTTACGAGCAGTACTTC	CASSQELPGTPYEQYF
-	-	TRBJ2-5	TRBV9	TGTGCCAGCAGCGGTATTCGGGACCACAAAGGGGAGACCCAGTACTTC	CASSGIRDHKGETQYF
TRBD2	-	TRBJ2-3	TRBV9	TGTGCCAGCAGCCTAAAGACTAGCGGAACAGATACGCAGTATTTT	CASSLKTSGTDTQYF
TRBD2	-	TRBJ2-1	TRBV7-6	TGTGCCAGCAGCTTAATGTGGCCGGGGTGGGGGCGGGAGGTCGACAATGAGCAGTTCTTC	CASSLMWPGWGREVDNEQFF
-	-	TRBJ2-3	TRBV24-1	TGTGCCACCAGTGTTGCTAGCACAGATACGCAGTATTTT	CATSVASTDTQYF
TRBD1	-	TRBJ2-2	TRBV28	TGTGCCAGCAGTTTACTGACAGGGGGCCGGACCGGGGAGCTGTTTTTT	CASSLLTGGRTGELFF
TRBD1	-	TRBJ1-3	TRBV27	TGTGCCAGCAGTTTGGGGACAGGGGTCCCTGGAAACACCATATATTTT	CASSLGTGVPGNTIYF
-	-	TRBJ1-6	TRBV5-1	TGCGCCAGCAGCATGAGCTCTAATTCACCCCTCCACTTT	CASSMSSNSPLHF
TRBD1	-	TRBJ2-1	TRBV12-3/TRBV12-4	TGTGCCAGCAGTTGGACAGGGGTCAATGAGCAGTTCTTC	CASSWTGVNEQFF
-	-	TRBJ2-5	TRBV2	TGTGCCAGCAGCACCCAAGAGACCCAGTACTTC	CASSTQETQYF
TRBD1	-	TRBJ1-1	TRBV19	TGTGCCAGTAGTATCACTCAGGGGGCGAACACTGAAGCTTTCTTT	CASSITQGANTEAFF
-	-	TRBJ2-3	TRBV2	TGTGCCAGCAGCCCCGCCCCAGGGGATAGCACAGATACGCAGTATTTT	CASSPAPGDSTDTQYF
-	few	TRBJ1-2	TRBV14	TGTGCCAGCAGCCAAGGTTGGACAGTCATCTATGGCTACACCTTC	CASSQGWTVIYGYTF
-	-	TRBJ2-6	TRBV28	TGTGCCAGCAGTTTTGGGGGGCCCTCTGGGGCCAACGTCCTGACTTTC	CASSFGGPSGANVLTF
-	-	TRBJ1-4	TRBV20-1	TGCAGTGCTAGCGCTGCCGAAAAACTGTTTTTT	CSASAAEKLFF
TRBD2	-	TRBJ2-3	TRBV28	TGTGCCAGCAGTTTATTCCGTCGGACTAGCGGGGGCACAGATACGCAGTATTTT	CASSLFRRTSGGTDTQYF
TRBD1	once	TRBJ2-1	TRBV27	TGTGCCAGCAGTTTAAAACCGGGACAGGGAATATACAATGAGCAGTTCTTC	CASSLKPGQGIYNEQFF
-	few	TRBJ2-3	TRBV19	TGTGCCAGTACCCCGGGGGGCGGGGAAGATACGCAGTATTTT	CASTPGGGEDTQYF
-	-	TRBJ2-5	TRBV5-1	TGCGCCAGCAGACCCGAGGGACTCACCCAGTACTTC	CASRPEGLTQYF
-	-	TRBJ2-7	TRBV5-5	TGTGCCAGCAGCTTCTCAGGGTCCTCCTACGAGCAGTACTTC	CASSFSGSSYEQYF
TRBD2	-	TRBJ2-7	TRBV7-9	TGTGCCAGCAGCCAGCGGGGACCCCGCCACGAGCAGTACTTC	CASSQRGPRHEQYF
-	-	TRBJ2-5	TRBV28	TGTGCCAGCAGTCTCAAGCAAACCAGGCAAGAGACCCAGTACTTC	CASSLKQTRQETQYF
-	-	TRBJ2-1	TRBV6-6	TGTGCCAGCAGCAACATACGGATTCGGTACAATGAGCAGTTCTTC	CASSNIRIRYNEQFF
-	few	TRBJ1-1	TRBV28	TGTGCCAGCAGTTTTAAGGCGGCAGCAATCCCTCCGAACACTGAAGCTTTCTTT	CASSFKAAAIPPNTEAFF
-	-	TRBJ2-7	TRBV2	TGTGCCAGCAGTTACTACGAGCAGTACTTC	CASSYYEQYF
-	-	TRBJ2-5	TRBV7-2	TGTGCCAGCAGCTTAGCGGGTGGGCAGACCCAGTACTTC	CASSLAGGQTQYF
TRBD2	-	TRBJ2-5	TRBV30	TGTGCCTCGACGCCGGGACTAGCGGGATCGGGGACCCAGTACTTC	CASTPGLAGSGTQYF
-	once	TRBJ2-7	TRBV19	TGTGCCAGTAGGGACGTAGGGCGGGAGCAGTACTTC	CASRDVGREQYF
-	-	TRBJ2-5	TRBV4-1	TGCGCCAGCAGCCAAGACGGGGTTAGGGAGACCCAGTACTTC	CASSQDGVRETQYF